Below are 14 T cell receptor beta chains sequenced from a single sample in a study of cytomegalovirus exposure and HLA in healthy donors. The primer mix had 60 Vbeta and 13 Jbeta primers. The method was immunoSEQ multiplex PCR; TCRdb's version includes in-frame clones alone and lacks a portion of them. The table includes over 100,000 clones, just under 70% detected once. Sequencing used PBMCs. These receptors all come from a woman between 65 and 79 years old in good health and CMV-seropositive.

This chain links TRBV6-6 with TRBJ1-1; 8 nucleotides line up with TRBD1. There are 11 residues in the CDR3. Germline CDR1 is MNHNY and CDR2 is SVGAGI (reference sequence). V shed 2 bases, J shed 11 bases, and the junction held 1 base outside the gene matches. The CDR3 sequence: CASSYRDRAFF. The CDR3 DNA follows: TGTGCCAGCAGTTACAGGGACAGGGCTTTCTTT.

The rearrangement joins TRBV29-1 to TRBJ1-1; tentative D call: TRBD1 (6 bases). CDR1 is SQVTM and CDR2 is ANQGSEA in the germline V gene. The CDR3 is made up of 10 amino acids. V was cut by 4 bases and J by 8 bases, with 8 bases left in between. CDR3 region: CSVGGGEAFF. The CDR3 DNA reads TGCAGCGTTGGGGGGGGCGAAGCTTTCTTT.

The rearrangement links TRBV13 to TRBJ2-7, with 10 bases that match TRBD1. Germline-derived CDR1 and CDR2 are PRHDT and FYEKMQ (reference sequence). This CDR3 has 14 residues. J was trimmed by 6 bases and V by 4 bases; bases with no gene match: 6. The CDR3 DNA reads as TGTGCCAGCAGCTCCCGGACAGGGGGTCGCGAGCAGTACTTC. Its protein is CASSSRTGGREQYF.

This clone was seen a few times. The chain employs TRBV14 and TRBJ2-1; D ambiguous. CDR3 size: 17 residues. Trimming removed 2 bases at V and 4 bases at J, with 18 bases between. Germline CDR1 and CDR2: SGHDN and FVKESK. CDR3: CASSQYILANTYNEQFF. The CDR3 coding sequence is TGTGCCAGCAGCCAATATATCTTGGCAAACACATACAATGAGCAGTTCTTC.

The rearrangement links TRBV7-2 to TRBJ2-3; a weak D match, TRBD2 (6 bases). Germline CDR1 and CDR2: SGHTA and FQGNSA. The CDR3 contains 15 residues. Trimming took off 2 bases at V and 4 bases at J, with 13 bases between the two ends. The DNA of the CDR3 is TGTGCCAGCAGCTTAAGGGACTCTTTCGCAGATACGCAGTATTTT. Amino acid sequence: CASSLRDSFADTQYF. Drawing the rest from reference TRBV7-2 and TRBJ2-3, the complete variable domain is GAGVSQSPSNKVTEKGKDVELRCDPISGHTALYWYRQSLGQGLEFLIYFQGNSAPDKSGLPSDRFSAERTGGSVSTLTIQRTQQEDSAVYLCASSLRDSFADTQYFGPGTRLTVL.

The chain uses TRBV11-2 and TRBJ1-2; D may be TRBD1 (6 bases). Trimming removed 4 bases from V and 8 bases from J, with 11 bases in between. This CDR3 is 12 amino acids long. Germline CDR1 is SGHAT and CDR2 is FQNNGV. CDR3 residues: CASSSDRNGYTF. The CDR3 DNA reads TGTGCCAGCAGCTCTGACAGGAACGGCTACACCTTC.

The rearrangement uses TRBV9 and TRBJ1-1; possibly TRBD1 for D (6 bases). Trimming left V 0 bases short and J 4 bases short, with 13 bases between. Germline V CDR1 and CDR2: SGDLS, YYNGEE. This CDR3 is 15 amino acids long. The CDR3 region is CASSVVSGTSTEAFF. For the CDR3, the DNA is TGTGCCAGCAGCGTAGTTTCAGGGACATCCACTGAAGCTTTCTTT.

In its sample, this clone was seen a few times. CDR3 amino acids: CASSQRAETYEQYF. The CDR3 region has the DNA TGTGCCAGCAGCCAGCGAGCGGAGACCTACGAGCAGTACTTC. The chain recombines TRBV7-2 with TRBJ2-7; TRBD2 is a possible D gene (5 bases). Trimming stripped 5 bases from V and 2 bases from J, with 13 bases between. Germline V gene sequence: CDR1 SGHTA, CDR2 FQGNSA. CDR3 length equals 14 residues. Based on the CDR3 plus reference TRBV7-2 and TRBJ2-7, the full variable domain is GAGVSQSPSNKVTEKGKDVELRCDPISGHTALYWYRQSLGQGLEFLIYFQGNSAPDKSGLPSDRFSAERTGGSVSTLTIQRTQQEDSAVYLCASSQRAETYEQYFGPGTRLTVT.

The chain has TRBV7-2 and TRBJ2-7; 7 bases agree with TRBD1. The CDR3 totals 15 residues. In germline, CDR1 is SGHTA, CDR2 FQGNSA. With 0 bases clipped from V and 3 bases from J, the junction kept 5 bases outside the gene matches. CDR3 coding DNA: TGTGCCAGCAGCTTAGCTGTGACAGGGTTCTACGAGCAGTACTTC. The encoded protein is CASSLAVTGFYEQYF.

The chain has TRBV12-5 and TRBJ1-1; 7 positions agree with TRBD1. The length of the CDR3 is 19 residues. Trimming cost V 1 base and J 1 base; bases outside gene matches: 15. CDR1 and CDR2 (germline): LGHNT, FRNRAP. The CDR3 bases are TGTGCTAGTGGTTTGGCGCTATCAACTTGGGACAGTTCGAACACTGAAGCTTTCTTT. This encodes CASGLALSTWDSSNTEAFF.

This clone was seen just once. The chain combines TRBV7-2 with TRBJ2-7; maybe TRBD1 (6 bases). Germline loops: CDR1 SGHTA, CDR2 FQGNSA. The V end lost 5 bases, the J end lost 2 bases, and 16 bases lay between the germline ends. CDR3 length: 15 amino acids. In DNA, the CDR3 is TGTGCCAGCAGCCTTCTGGCGACAGGAGCCTACGAGCAGTACTTC. Translated: CASSLLATGAYEQYF.

This clone was found a few times. V gene TRBV6-5 combines with J gene TRBJ1-2; 11 bases fit TRBD1. CDR1 is MNHEY, CDR2 SVGAGI, per germline. This CDR3 spans 14 amino acids. Trimming took 7 bases from V and 8 from J; bases not matched to a gene: 9. For the CDR3, the DNA is TGTGCCAGCAAGCTCCCGGGACAGGGGGACGGCTACACCTTC. This translates into CASKLPGQGDGYTF.

This sequence joins TRBV15 and TRBJ1-4, with 7 bases matching TRBD1. There are 16 residues in the CDR3. Germline assignment: CDR1 LNHNV and CDR2 YYDKDF (reference sequence). With 6 bases clipped from V and 9 bases from J, the junction kept 16 bases outside the gene matches. The CDR3: CATRNLKEGAGKKLFF. The CDR3 DNA reads TGTGCCACCAGAAACCTTAAAGAGGGGGCGGGAAAAAAACTGTTTTTT.

There are a few counts of this clone. The chain is built from TRBV5-6 and TRBJ1-6; D remains ambiguous. V was pared by 0 bases and J by 6 bases, with 4 bases between. CDR3 length: 13 amino acids. CDR1 SGHDT and CDR2 YYEEEE come from the germline V gene. The CDR3 protein is CASSLASNSPLHF. The CDR3 coding sequence is TGTGCCAGCAGCTTGGCGTCTAATTCACCCCTCCACTTT.